The T cell receptor beta chain under discussion was sequenced for a study of T cell responses to AZD1222 COVID-19 vaccine. TCRdb's copy holds only in-frame clones and misses some; the assay was immunoSEQ multiplex PCR. The data contain 110,000 to 150,000 clones, approximately 89% of them seen just once; the ten biggest clones take up around 2.7%. In this sample, this clone turned up once. What it binds is unknown. Study-level findings and limits: Two doses of AZD1222 preceded a rise in Spike-specific TCR breadth and depth.

The CDR3 contains 11 residues. V was cut by 3 bases and J by 0 bases, with 1 base left in between. Germline V gene lookup returns CDR1 SGHDT and CDR2 YYEEEE. The TCR sequence derives from an adult in good health. The starting material was peripheral blood, obtained on day 0 of AZD1222 vaccination. V gene TRBV5-6 combines with J gene TRBJ2-7; no definite D call. CDR3 in DNA: TGTGCCAGCAGCTCCTCCTACGAGCAGTACTTC. Amino acid sequence: CASSSSYEQYF.